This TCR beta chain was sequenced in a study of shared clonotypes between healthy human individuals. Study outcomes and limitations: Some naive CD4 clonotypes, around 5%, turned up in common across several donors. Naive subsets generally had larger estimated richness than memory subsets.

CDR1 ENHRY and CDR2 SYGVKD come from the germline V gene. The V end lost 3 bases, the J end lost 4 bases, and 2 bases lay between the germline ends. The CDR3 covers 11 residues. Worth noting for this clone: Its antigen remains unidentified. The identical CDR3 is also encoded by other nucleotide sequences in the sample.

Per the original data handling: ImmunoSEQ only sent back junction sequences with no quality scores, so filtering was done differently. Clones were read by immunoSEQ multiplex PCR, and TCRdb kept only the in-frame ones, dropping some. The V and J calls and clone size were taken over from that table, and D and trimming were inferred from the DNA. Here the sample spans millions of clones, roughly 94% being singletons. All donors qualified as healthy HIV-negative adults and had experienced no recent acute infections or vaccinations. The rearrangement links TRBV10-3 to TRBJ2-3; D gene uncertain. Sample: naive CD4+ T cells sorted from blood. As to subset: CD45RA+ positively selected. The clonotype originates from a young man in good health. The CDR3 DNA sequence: TGTGCCATCAGTGAAGCAGATACGCAGTATTTT. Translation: CAISEADTQYF.